The 28 T cell receptor beta chains below all came from one sample that was sequenced in a study of blood T cell repertoires in COVID-19. Clones were read by immunoSEQ multiplex PCR, and TCRdb kept only the in-frame ones, dropping some. The data show 150,000 to 200,000 clones, with over 60% seen just once and about 28% held by the top ten. The specimen sequenced was peripheral blood. The receptors derive from a woman aged 70 to 79 with acute or convalescent COVID-19.

The chain couples TRBV19 to TRBJ2-1, with 14 bases that match TRBD2. This CDR3 has 17 amino acids. Germline V gene lookup returns CDR1 LNHDA and CDR2 SQIVND (reference sequence). The V and J ends lost 7 bases and 8 bases, in that order; junction bases with no gene match: 13. CDR3 DNA: TGTGCCAGTAAAAGAACGACTAGCGGGAGGGCCGGGGATGAGCAGTTCTTC. Translated, it gives CASKRTTSGRAGDEQFF.

This clone was seen a few times. The chain is built from TRBV13 and TRBJ2-7; D is undetermined. CDR3 length: 12 amino acids. The germline V gene has CDR1 PRHDT and CDR2 FYEKMQ (reference sequence). V was pared by 8 bases and J by 0 bases, with 8 bases between. In nucleotides, the CDR3 is TGTGCCAGCGGAGTCAGCTCCTACGAGCAGTACTTC. It encodes CASGVSSYEQYF.

The rearrangement links TRBV29-1 to TRBJ1-2, with D unclear. Germline V gene lookup returns CDR1 SQVTM and CDR2 ANQGSEA. The CDR3 contains 12 residues. Trimming pared 4 bases from V and 4 bases from J, leaving 10 bases between. The CDR3 nucleotides read TGCAGCGTTGTAACCAGACTCTATGGCTACACCTTC. It is translated as CSVVTRLYGYTF.

V gene TRBV9 combines with J gene TRBJ1-4; 7 bases are shared with TRBD1. Germline CDR1 reads SGDLS; CDR2 reads YYNGEE. J lost 4 bases, V lost 4 bases, and 4 bases had no gene match. There are 14 residues in the CDR3. CDR3: CASSSGDSNEKLFF. CDR3 DNA: TGTGCCAGCAGCTCGGGGGACAGTAATGAAAAACTGTTTTTT.

This clone was seen just once. V usage is TRBV19 and J usage is TRBJ1-2; tentatively, D is TRBD1 (6 bases). The CDR3 consists of 16 residues. CDR1 is LNHDA, CDR2 SQIVND, per germline (reference sequence). V shed 10 bases and J shed 6 bases, with 27 bases lying between them. CDR3 DNA: TGTGCCACTTATCCTCATGGACAGACTGGCGCTCATGGCTACACCTTC. Translated, it gives CATYPHGQTGAHGYTF. The full variable domain, with the rest looked up from reference TRBV19 and TRBJ1-2, is DGGITQSPKYLFRKEGQNVTLSCEQNLNHDAMYWYRQDPGQGLRLIYYSQIVNDFQKGDIAEGYSVSREKKESFPLTVTSAQKNPTAFYLCATYPHGQTGAHGYTFGSGTRLTVV.

This clone was seen more than once but under ten times. The chain recombines TRBV7-3 with TRBJ1-2; 7 bases are a match to TRBD1. The CDR3 covers 15 residues. V lost 5 bases to trimming and J lost 2 bases; unmatched junction nucleotides: 8. Germline CDR1 reads SGHTA; CDR2 reads FQGTGA. Here the CDR3 reads CASSRQGGGNYGYTF. For the CDR3, the DNA is TGTGCCAGCAGCCGACAGGGTGGGGGGAACTATGGCTACACCTTC.

This chain uses TRBV5-1 with TRBJ2-6; TRBD1 agrees at 9 bases. Germline assignment: CDR1 SGHRS and CDR2 YFSETQ. CDR3 length: 17 amino acids. The V and J ends lost 0 bases and 4 bases, in that order; junction bases with no gene match: 5. The chain's CDR3 is CASSLGYRGQGANVLTF. CDR3 nucleotide sequence: TGCGCCAGCAGCTTGGGCTACAGGGGGCAGGGGGCCAACGTCCTGACTTTC.

The chain recombines TRBV6-5 with TRBJ2-2; D is undetermined. CDR3 length equals 14 residues. V was cut by 2 bases and J by 1 base, with 5 bases left in between. Germline V CDR1 and CDR2: MNHEY, SVGAGI. The CDR3 here is CASSYRRNTGELFF. CDR3 in DNA: TGTGCCAGCAGTTACCGGAGGAACACCGGGGAGCTGTTTTTT.

The rearrangement joins TRBV9 to TRBJ2-7; the match to TRBD1 covers 8 bases. Losses at the gene ends were 4 bases for V and 6 bases for J; bases not matched to a gene: 15. The CDR3 extends over 16 amino acids. Germline V CDR1 and CDR2: SGDLS, YYNGEE. The CDR3 is CASSPQLDRVLLEQYF. The CDR3 DNA reads TGTGCCAGCAGCCCCCAGTTGGACAGGGTCTTGCTCGAGCAGTACTTC.

The chain has TRBV2 and TRBJ2-7; a weak D match, TRBD2 (6 bases). Trimming removed 5 bases from V and 0 bases from J, with 11 bases in between. CDR3 length: 14 residues. Per the germline V gene, CDR1 is SNHLY and CDR2 is FYNNEI. CDR3 protein: CASSQDYTSYEQYF. The DNA of the CDR3 is TGTGCCAGCAGTCAGGACTATACCTCCTACGAGCAGTACTTC.

The rearrangement joins TRBV18 to TRBJ2-1, with 8 bases matching TRBD1. The CDR3 contains 17 residues. V dropped 2 bases and J dropped 3; count of bases not matched to a gene: 9. Germline values: CDR1 KGHSH, CDR2 LQKENI. In DNA, the CDR3 is TGTGCCAGCTCACCAATTGGGCAGGGGGCGGGCTACAATGAGCAGTTCTTC. It specifies CASSPIGQGAGYNEQFF.

The chain couples TRBV5-1 to TRBJ2-1, with D possibly matching TRBD2 (6 bases). The V end was cut by 0 bases, the J end by 4 bases, with 11 bases between. This CDR3 is 15 amino acids long. The germline CDR1 and CDR2 sequences are SGHRS and YFSETQ. The CDR3 protein is CASSLETGVYNEQFF. The CDR3 DNA is TGCGCCAGCAGCTTGGAAACGGGAGTGTACAATGAGCAGTTCTTC.

The chain employs TRBV5-4 and TRBJ2-1, with TRBD2 identical over 9 bases. The CDR3 runs to 15 residues. V trimming: 1 base; J trimming: 7 bases; junction bases outside the gene matches: 6. Germline values: CDR1 SGHNT, CDR2 YYREEE (reference sequence). CDR3 protein: CASSLPAGGKNEQFF. The CDR3 DNA reads TGTGCCAGCAGCTTGCCAGCGGGAGGTAAAAATGAGCAGTTCTTC.

There are a few counts of this clone. The chain combines TRBV10-2 with TRBJ2-2, with TRBD2 matching 10 bases. There are 18 residues in the CDR3. The germline gives CDR1 WSHSY, CDR2 SAAADI. V shed 6 bases and J 5 bases; nucleotides not matched to a gene: 15. The CDR3 region is CASSPFARSSGSTGELFF. The CDR3, as DNA: TGCGCCAGCAGCCCATTCGCCCGGTCTAGCGGGAGTACCGGGGAGCTGTTTTTT.

The chain is built from TRBV15 and TRBJ2-2, with TRBD2 matching 8 bases. Trimming cost V 1 base and J 6 bases; bases outside gene matches: 7. The CDR3 extends over 16 amino acids. Germline CDR1 is LNHNV and CDR2 is YYDKDF (reference sequence). CDR3 loop: CATSRGASGLSGELFF. CDR3 sequence (DNA): TGTGCCACCAGCAGAGGCGCTAGCGGGCTCTCCGGGGAGCTGTTTTTT.

In its sample, this clone was seen a few times. The rearrangement links TRBV10-1 to TRBJ2-3, with TRBD2 as a possible D gene (6 bases). The CDR3 spans 20 residues. V gave up 0 bases and J gave up 8 bases, with 30 bases separating them. Germline loops: CDR1 WNHNN, CDR2 SYGVQD (reference sequence). CDR3 DNA sequence: TGCGCCAGCAGTGAGTCAGTGGGGGAGGTCCATCCTACACAGATTGGTACGCAGTATTTT. Translation gives CASSESVGEVHPTQIGTQYF.

The rearrangement links TRBV7-8 to TRBJ2-2; 14 nucleotides agree with TRBD2. CDR3 length: 18 residues. Germline CDR1 SGHVS, CDR2 FQNEAQ. The J segment lost 5 bases and the V segment lost 2 bases, leaving 7 bases of the junction unmatched. CDR3 sequence: CASSLLPGLAGETGELFF. DNA of the CDR3: TGTGCCAGCAGCTTACTACCGGGACTAGCGGGAGAAACCGGGGAGCTGTTTTTT.

The chain carries TRBV11-3 and TRBJ1-4, with D hard to call. Germline values: CDR1 SGHNT, CDR2 YENEEA. The V end was cut by 7 bases, the J end by 8 bases, with 11 bases between. The CDR3 length is 12 residues. CDR3 DNA: TGTGCCAGCAAGATAGGGAGGGAAAAACTGTTTTTT. Its translation is CASKIGREKLFF.

V is TRBV4-2 and J is TRBJ1-5, with 7 bases fitting TRBD1. Germline V CDR1 and CDR2: LGHNA, YNFKEQ. V dropped 1 base and J dropped 5; count of bases not matched to a gene: 5. The CDR3 sequence is 15 residues long. CDR3: CASSQAWDSDQPQHF. CDR3 bases: TGTGCCAGCAGCCAAGCCTGGGACAGTGATCAGCCCCAGCATTTT.

The chain's CDR3 is CASRDVRGAVYEQYF. The CDR3 bases are TGTGCCAGTAGGGATGTGCGGGGAGCGGTCTACGAGCAGTACTTC. The J gene is TRBJ2-7, the V gene TRBV19; maybe TRBD2 (6 bases). Trimming stripped 6 bases from V and 3 bases from J, with 18 bases between. CDR1 is LNHDA and CDR2 is SQIVND in the germline V gene (reference sequence). The CDR3 spans 15 residues.

This clone was seen more than once but under ten times. The chain joins TRBV12-3 or TRBV12-4 to TRBJ1-5, with D unresolved. This CDR3 region has 13 residues. V lost 7 bases and J 4 bases, leaving 11 bases between the germline ends. The CDR3: CASKQNRNQPQHF. CDR3 nucleotide sequence: TGTGCCAGCAAACAGAACCGGAATCAGCCCCAGCATTTT.

This clone appeared a single time. The V call is TRBV7-3, the J call TRBJ1-1; D not resolved. CDR3 length: 13 amino acids. Germline V gives CDR1 SGHTA, CDR2 FQGTGA. V was cut by 5 bases and J by 3 bases, with 10 bases left in between. The CDR3 nucleotides are TGTGCCAGCAGCATCGGGCGGGACACTGAAGCTTTCTTT. Protein sequence: CASSIGRDTEAFF.

This clone was observed a handful of times. The V call is TRBV10-3, the J call TRBJ2-7, with 7 bases matching TRBD1. V gave up 6 bases and J gave up 1 base; unmatched junction bases: 6. The germline gives CDR1 ENHRY, CDR2 SYGVKD. This CDR3 contains 14 residues. CDR3 nucleotides: TGTGCCATCAGGAGGACAGGATCTTCCTACGAGCAGTACTTC. Translation: CAIRRTGSSYEQYF.

This chain links TRBV7-3 with TRBJ1-1; D not certain. V lost 1 base to trimming and J lost 3 bases, with 6 bases between them. There are 13 residues in the CDR3. CDR1 is SGHTA, CDR2 FQGTGA, per germline. CDR3 loop: CASSLIAHTEAFF. The CDR3 DNA sequence: TGTGCCAGCAGCTTAATAGCGCACACTGAAGCTTTCTTT.

The chain carries TRBV3-1 (or the pseudogene TRBV3-2) and TRBJ2-5; maybe TRBD2 (5 bases). Germline CDR1 reads LGHDT; CDR2 reads YNNKEL (reference sequence). There are 15 residues in the CDR3. V shed 6 bases and J shed 5 bases, with 19 bases lying between them. CDR3 region: CASSSAGARGETQYF. The CDR3 coding sequence is TGTGCCAGCAGTTCAGCAGGTGCCCGAGGGGAGACCCAGTACTTC.

This chain joins TRBV5-6 and TRBJ2-2, with D tentatively TRBD1 (6 bases). The CDR3 is 12 amino acids. CDR1 and CDR2 from the germline V gene are SGHDT and YYEEEE. V lost 5 bases and J lost 6, with 8 bases in between. The CDR3 bases are TGTGCCAGCAGAGCAGGGGCCGGGGAGCTGTTTTTT. Protein product: CASRAGAGELFF.

The count of this clone is one. The CDR3 DNA is TGTGCCAGCAGCCGTGGACAGGGTTCATCAGCTAATGAAAAACTGTTTTTT. Translation: CASSRGQGSSANEKLFF. The gene calls are TRBV7-9 and TRBJ1-4, with 8 bases matching TRBD1. CDR1 is SEHNR and CDR2 is FQNEAQ in the germline V gene (reference sequence). With 5 bases clipped from V and 3 bases from J, the junction kept 11 bases outside the gene matches. The CDR3 extends over 17 amino acids.

This sequence joins TRBV18 and TRBJ1-4; D unresolved. With 5 bases removed from V and 6 bases from J, the gap between germline ends came to 16 bases. The CDR3 loop spans 15 amino acids. CDR1 is KGHSH and CDR2 is LQKENI in the germline V gene. Here the CDR3 reads CASSSRVGEDEKLFF. CDR3 in DNA: TGTGCCAGCTCATCCCGGGTTGGAGAAGATGAAAAACTGTTTTTT.